These T cell receptor beta chains were read from a single sample in a study of neurological immune-mediated disorders. TCRdb reprocessed the 5' RACE reads with MiXCR, giving one entry per CDR3 protein. The table includes around 30,000 distinct CDR3 sequences, less than 5% detected once. Sequenced material: CD4+ T cells from blood. Receptors originate from a woman aged 40 to 50 in good health. The CDR3 runs from the conserved cysteine through the conserved F or W. The D gene is left open where the match is weak. The size entry is marked missing in some rows and otherwise reads once, few, many or a size class.

many	TRBV5-6	TRBJ2-5	-	CASSLVGEETQYF	TGTGCCAGCAGCTTGGTGGGTGAAGAGACCCAGTACTTC
many	TRBV7-2	TRBJ2-7	TRBD2	CASSPTSGSFEQYF	TGTGCCAGCAGCCCGACTAGCGGGAGCTTCGAGCAGTACTTC
many	TRBV5-1	TRBJ2-3	-	CASSLRGTVQDTQYF	TGCGCCAGCAGCTTGAGGGGCACCGTCCAAGATACGCAGTATTTT
many	TRBV20-1	TRBJ2-1	TRBD2	CRARKGLAGGSRSSYNEQFF	TGCAGAGCTAGAAAGGGACTAGCGGGAGGATCCAGGAGCTCCTACAATGAGCAGTTCTTC
many	TRBV12-3/TRBV12-4	TRBJ2-7	-	CASSLLGRDREQYF	TGTGCCAGCAGTTTATTGGGGCGCGACCGCGAGCAGTACTTC
many	TRBV5-1	TRBJ1-1	TRBD1	CASSWGQGAGRTEAFF	TGCGCCAGCAGCTGGGGACAGGGGGCGGGGAGGACTGAAGCTTTCTTT
many	TRBV18	TRBJ1-1	-	CASSPFGTEAFF	TGTGCCAGCTCACCTTTCGGTACTGAAGCTTTCTTT
-	TRBV5-4	TRBJ1-2	TRBD1	CASSLAKDRDHYGYTF	TGTGCCAGCAGCTTGGCCAAGGACAGGGACCACTATGGCTACACCTTC
many	TRBV3-1	TRBJ2-1	TRBD2	CASSQGSGGEQFF	TGTGCCAGCAGCCAAGGGTCGGGAGGCGAGCAGTTCTTC
many	TRBV14	TRBJ2-7	-	CASSLGAGLYEQYF	TGTGCCAGCAGCCTCGGGGCAGGCCTCTACGAGCAGTACTTC
many	TRBV7-2	TRBJ1-5	-	CASSLQGHRAQPQHF	TGTGCCAGCAGCTTACAGGGCCACAGGGCTCAGCCCCAGCATTTT
many	TRBV11-2	TRBJ2-4	-	CASSLTPSNIQYF	TGTGCCAGCAGCTTAACCCCATCAAACATTCAGTACTTC
many	TRBV12-3/TRBV12-4	TRBJ2-2	TRBD2	CASSCRNYSGTSGSGRTGELFF	TGTGCCAGCAGTTGCCGTAACTATTCCGGGACTAGCGGGAGCGGCAGAACCGGGGAGCTGTTTTTT